This TCR beta chain was found in a study of CD8 T cells in Susac syndrome. This clonotype was observed a single time. Random-hexamer reverse transcription was applied to about 0.45 to 1 ug RNA. TCRdb processed the immunoSEQ multiplex PCR reads anew with MiXCR; each CDR3 protein has one entry. The table includes about 200,000 distinct CDR3 sequences, 90% to 95% detected once. CDR3 length: 14 residues. Trimming took off 4 bases at V and 0 bases at J, with 10 bases between the two ends. Germline lookup yields CDR1 MGHDK and CDR2 SYGVNS. The sequence was collected from a human donor with multiple sclerosis. The chain links TRBV25-1 to TRBJ2-7; the D is unclear. The sequencing sample was made of CD4+ T cells from PBMCs. The CDR3 DNA sequence: TGTGCCAGCAGTGGCCCCCCCAGCTCCTACGAGCAGTACTTC. Residues: CASSGPPSSYEQYF.